Each of the 32 T cell receptor beta chains below was sequenced from the same sample in a study of blood T cell repertoires in COVID-19 (dated by TCRdb to 2020 to 2022). Receptor libraries were prepared by the immunoSEQ multiplex PCR assay. In TCRdb, the immuneACCESS table is reduced to in-frame sequences with V and J assigned. These tables do not hold every clone; where another copy was compared, an unresolved V gene accounts for under half, and the others remain unexplained. The sample table holds over 15,000 clones, of which about 80% were seen once. The ten largest clones represent roughly 9.6% of the sample. Input material: peripheral blood. The receptors were gathered from a man aged 80 or over with acute or convalescent COVID-19.

The chain carries TRBV24-1 and TRBJ1-1, with D possibly being TRBD1 (5 bases). V lost 1 base and J 2 bases, leaving 16 bases between the germline ends. This CDR3 comprises 17 residues. Germline V gene lookup returns CDR1 KGHDR and CDR2 SFDVKD. CDR3 bases: TGTGCCACCAGTGATTTTGGCCCTCATGGGGCAAACACTGAAGCTTTCTTT. Translated, it gives CATSDFGPHGANTEAFF.

The chain links TRBV6-5 to TRBJ1-2, with D maybe TRBD1 (5 bases). This CDR3 is 13 amino acids long. Between the trimmed V and J ends, which lost 9 bases and 4 bases, there was a span of 15 bases. The germline V gene encodes CDR1 MNHEY and CDR2 SVGAGI. DNA of the CDR3: TGTGCCAGTAGATCCGACAGTTCCTATGGCTACACCTTC. The encoded protein is CASRSDSSYGYTF.

The rearrangement joins TRBV19 to TRBJ2-7; D might be TRBD1 (5 bases). This CDR3 has 13 residues. Per the germline V gene, CDR1 is LNHDA and CDR2 is SQIVND (reference sequence). The V end lost 3 bases, the J end lost 2 bases, and 8 bases lay between the germline ends. The CDR3 reads CASSITGPYEQYF. CDR3 bases: TGTGCCAGTAGTATCACAGGTCCCTACGAGCAGTACTTC.

CDR3 DNA: TGTGCCAGCAGTGCGGGGGACCCCGGGAGCTCCTATAATTCACCCCTCCACTTT. Translating gives CASSAGDPGSSYNSPLHF. The J gene is TRBJ1-6, the V gene TRBV6-1; D perhaps matches TRBD1 (5 bases). This CDR3 is 18 amino acids long. Trimming removed 4 bases from V and 0 bases from J, with 16 bases in between. Per the germline V gene, CDR1 is MNHNS and CDR2 is SASEGT.

To note about this clone: At one end, the junction sequence differs from germline, possibly due to a read error. Other DNA sequences in this sample translate to the same CDR3. The chain employs TRBV5-1 and TRBJ1-2; D unclear. Per germline, CDR1 SGHRS and CDR2 YFSETQ. The CDR3 runs to 13 residues. CDR3 in DNA: TGCGCCAGCAGTTTGGGTAGCGACTATGGCTACACCTTC. It specifies CASSLGSDYGYTF.

The J gene is TRBJ2-2, the V gene TRBV4-2; TRBD1 aligns across 9 bases. This CDR3 region has 17 residues. The trim removed 4 bases at V and 6 bases at J, leaving 12 bases unmatched. CDR1 and CDR2 (germline): LGHNA, YNFKEQ. Written as DNA, the CDR3 is TGTGCCAGCAGCCCCAGCACCGGGACAGGGAGGTCCGGGGAGCTGTTTTTT. Amino acid sequence: CASSPSTGTGRSGELFF.

The rearrangement uses TRBV18 and TRBJ2-5; TRBD2 matches at 10 bases. Germline CDR1 and CDR2: KGHSH and LQKENI. J lost 1 base, V lost 6 bases, and 5 bases had no gene match. The CDR3 is made up of 15 amino acids. CDR3 nucleotide sequence: TGTGCCAGCTCGCGCGTAGCGGGGGGCCAAGAGACCCAGTACTTC. The encoded protein is CASSRVAGGQETQYF. The full variable domain, completed using reference TRBV18 and TRBJ2-5, is NAGVMQNPRHLVRRRGQEARLRCSPMKGHSHVYWYRQLPEEGLKFMVYLQKENIIDESGMPKERFSAEFPKEGPSILRIQQVVRGDSAAYFCASSRVAGGQETQYFGPGTRLLVL.

There are a few counts of this clone. V and J are TRBV5-6 and TRBJ1-1; no clear D gene. Per the germline V gene, CDR1 is SGHDT and CDR2 is YYEEEE. V was shortened by 1 base and J by 5 bases, with 15 bases between the two germline ends. CDR3 length equals 15 residues. CDR3 loop: CASSLKRATGTEAFF. CDR3 in DNA: TGTGCCAGCAGCTTGAAAAGGGCGACGGGGACTGAAGCTTTCTTT.

The gene calls are TRBV12-3 or TRBV12-4 and TRBJ2-2, with unresolved D. The V and J ends lost 8 bases and 7 bases respectively, with 11 bases between them. The CDR3 totals 12 residues. The CDR3 nucleotides read TGTGCCAGCCGCCCCATCGGCGGGGAGCTGTTTTTT. Residues: CASRPIGGELFF.

The rearrangement joins TRBV30 to TRBJ2-7, with 10 bases aligning to TRBD1. Germline assignment: CDR1 GTSNPN and CDR2 SVGIG (reference sequence). With 3 bases clipped from V and 0 bases from J, the junction kept 2 bases outside the gene matches. The CDR3 runs to 14 residues. CDR3 DNA sequence: TGTGCCTGGAGGGACAGGGGGAACTCCTACGAGCAGTACTTC. Translated, it gives CAWRDRGNSYEQYF.

This clone was counted only a few times. The chain is built from TRBV10-3 and TRBJ1-3; D gene uncertain. The V gene's germline CDR1 is ENHRY and CDR2 SYGVKD. Deletions cut 4 bases from V and 2 bases from J, with 15 bases between. This CDR3 is built from 16 residues. The CDR3 is CAISGPGKLAGNTIYF. The CDR3 DNA is TGTGCCATCAGTGGTCCGGGGAAGTTAGCTGGAAACACCATATATTTT.

V and J are TRBV10-3 and TRBJ1-1; possibly TRBD1 for D (5 bases). The CDR3 contains 13 residues. Trimming took off 6 bases at V and 4 bases at J, with 12 bases between the two ends. Germline values: CDR1 ENHRY, CDR2 SYGVKD. This CDR3 is CAISVQGGTEAFF. Here the CDR3 DNA reads TGTGCCATCAGCGTTCAGGGAGGCACTGAAGCTTTCTTT.

V gene TRBV7-9 combines with J gene TRBJ1-3, with D tentatively TRBD1 (6 bases). This CDR3 has 16 residues. V was trimmed by 4 bases and J by 3 bases, leaving 16 bases between them. In germline, CDR1 is SEHNR, CDR2 FQNEAQ (reference sequence). This chain's CDR3 is CASSWGLGASGNTIYF. As DNA, the CDR3 is TGTGCCAGCAGCTGGGGTCTGGGGGCGAGTGGAAACACCATATATTTT.

The chain links TRBV6-5 to TRBJ1-3, with a tentative D call TRBD1 (6 bases). The CDR3 totals 16 residues. Germline CDR1 MNHEY, CDR2 SVGAGI. V shed 0 bases and J shed 0 bases, with 9 bases lying between them. CDR3 protein: CASSYSVGGSGNTIYF. CDR3 nucleotide sequence: TGTGCCAGCAGTTACTCGGTAGGGGGCTCTGGAAACACCATATATTTT.

The chain joins TRBV4-3 to TRBJ1-5; D gene uncertain. V was cut by 4 bases and J by 5 bases, with 9 bases left in between. Germline V gene data show CDR1 as LGHNA and CDR2 as YSLEER. The CDR3 length is 13 residues. The CDR3 coding sequence is TGCGCCAGCAGCCTCCAAGAGCATCAGCCCCAGCATTTT. Protein: CASSLQEHQPQHF.

The gene calls are TRBV7-9 and TRBJ1-4; 7 bases map to TRBD1. V trimming: 3 bases; J trimming: 0 bases; junction bases outside the gene matches: 7. The CDR3 totals 17 residues. Germline lookup yields CDR1 SEHNR and CDR2 FQNEAQ (reference sequence). CDR3 DNA sequence: TGTGCCAGCAGCTTGGCAGGGGGTGTTGCAACTAATGAAAAACTGTTTTTT. Its translation: CASSLAGGVATNEKLFF.

The CDR3 loop is CASSLVGQGARDTGELFF. CDR3 coding DNA: TGTGCCAGCAGCTTAGTTGGCCAGGGGGCTCGGGACACCGGGGAGCTGTTTTTT. V is TRBV7-6 and J is TRBJ2-2, with 8 bases that match TRBD1. Germline trimming cut 1 base from V and 3 bases from J; bases unmatched to any gene: 10. This CDR3 has 18 residues. Per the germline V gene, CDR1 is SGHVS and CDR2 is FNYEAQ. Full variable domain (remainder filled in from reference TRBV7-6 and TRBJ2-2): GAGVSQSPRYKVTKRGQDVALRCDPISGHVSLYWYRQALGQGPEFLTYFNYEAQQDKSGLPNDRFSAERPEGSISTLTIQRTEQRDSAMYRCASSLVGQGARDTGELFFGEGSRLTVL.

The genes are TRBV7-3 and TRBJ2-2; tentatively, D is TRBD1 (5 bases). Germline V lookup: CDR1 SGHTA, CDR2 FQGTGA. This CDR3 is 14 amino acids long. V was pared by 1 base and J by 5 bases, with 8 bases between. CDR3 sequence (DNA): TGTGCCAGCAGCTTAAATCCAGGGACCGGGGAGCTGTTTTTT. Translating it yields CASSLNPGTGELFF.

The chain couples TRBV27 to TRBJ2-1; TRBD2 agrees at 14 bases. J gave up 5 bases and V 5 bases, and 8 bases lay outside the gene matches. Germline loops: CDR1 MNHEY, CDR2 SMNVEV (reference sequence). The CDR3 spans 17 residues. The CDR3 bases are TGTGCCAGCAGTCCAGGACTAGCGGGGGGACCAAACAATGAGCAGTTCTTC. Translation: CASSPGLAGGPNNEQFF.

This clone appeared once. V and J are TRBV10-2 and TRBJ2-3; a weak D match, TRBD2 (5 bases). The CDR3 has 13 amino acids. Trimming stripped 2 bases from V and 5 bases from J, with 8 bases between. Germline CDR1 is WSHSY and CDR2 is SAAADI. DNA for the CDR3: TGCGCCAGCAGTGAGGTAGGAGGAGATACGCAGTATTTT. It specifies CASSEVGGDTQYF.

The chain links TRBV30 to TRBJ1-1; possibly TRBD1 for D (6 bases). V dropped 4 bases and J dropped 2 bases, with 11 bases sitting between them. The germline V gene encodes CDR1 GTSNPN and CDR2 SVGIG (reference sequence). This CDR3 is 13 amino acids long. Here the CDR3 reads CAWTDRFNTEAFF. The CDR3 DNA follows: TGTGCCTGGACGGACAGATTCAACACTGAAGCTTTCTTT.

The genes are TRBV7-3 and TRBJ2-3, with TRBD2 matching 13 bases. Germline trimming cut 0 bases from V and 4 bases from J; bases unmatched to any gene: 4. The CDR3 is 17 residues long. Germline V gives CDR1 SGHTA, CDR2 FQGTGA. The CDR3 DNA is TGTGCCAGCAGCTTAACAGGACTAGCGGGGGTCTCAGATACGCAGTATTTT. Encoded protein: CASSLTGLAGVSDTQYF.

This chain joins TRBV19 and TRBJ1-1, with unresolved D. The V gene lost 3 bases and the J gene lost 2 bases, with 19 bases spanning the gap. Germline V gene lookup returns CDR1 LNHDA and CDR2 SQIVND (reference sequence). The CDR3 has 17 amino acids. CDR3 sequence reads: CASSILGGFGSNTEAFF. The CDR3 coding sequence is TGTGCCAGTAGTATCCTTGGAGGGTTCGGATCTAACACTGAAGCTTTCTTT.

The chain employs TRBV4-3 and TRBJ1-4, with TRBD1 matching over 11 bases. Germline lookup yields CDR1 LGHNA and CDR2 YSLEER. The length of the CDR3 is 18 residues. V shed 11 bases, J shed 5 bases, and the junction held 19 bases outside the gene matches. The CDR3 region is CAGGDGQGAKGENEKLFF. CDR3 coding DNA: TGCGCCGGCGGCGACGGACAGGGGGCGAAGGGTGAGAATGAAAAACTGTTTTTT.

The chain couples TRBV4-3 to TRBJ1-2; D is unresolved. This CDR3 spans 12 amino acids. Germline CDR1 and CDR2: LGHNA and YSLEER. V shed 7 bases and J shed 8 bases, with 14 bases lying between them. This CDR3 reads CASKGDVGGYTF. CDR3 DNA sequence: TGCGCCAGCAAGGGAGACGTGGGGGGCTACACCTTC.

The chain carries TRBV29-1 and TRBJ2-1; 10 bases are shared with TRBD2. The V gene's germline CDR1 is SQVTM and CDR2 ANQGSEA. The CDR3 has 16 residues. J was trimmed by 6 bases and V by 4 bases; bases with no gene match: 12. CDR3 DNA sequence: TGCAGCGTTGTGTTAGCGGGGGGCCGAGTATCCAATGAGCAGTTCTTC. It codes for CSVVLAGGRVSNEQFF.

The chain couples TRBV7-3 to TRBJ1-1; a possible D gene is TRBD1 (6 bases). Looked up from germline, CDR1 is SGHTA and CDR2 is FQGTGA. V dropped 5 bases and J dropped 5 bases, with 18 bases sitting between them. The CDR3 sequence is 15 residues long. CDR3 amino acids: CASSLQGGERTEAFF. The CDR3, as DNA: TGTGCCAGCAGCCTACAAGGGGGGGAACGGACTGAAGCTTTCTTT.

The V and J genes are TRBV6-2 or TRBV6-3 and TRBJ2-3; no reliable D call. Germline CDR1 is MNHEY and CDR2 is SVGEGT. With 2 bases removed from V and 1 base from J, the gap between germline ends came to 4 bases. This CDR3 spans 13 amino acids. CDR3 loop: CASSYRGTDTQYF. In nucleotides, the CDR3 is TGTGCCAGCAGTTACCGAGGCACAGATACGCAGTATTTT.

V gene TRBV5-4 combines with J gene TRBJ1-6, with 7 bases identical to TRBD1. The CDR3 is 13 amino acids. The trim removed 3 bases at V and 9 bases at J, leaving 3 bases unmatched. From germline, CDR1 is SGHNT and CDR2 YYREEE (reference sequence). The CDR3 DNA reads as TGTGCCAGCAGCTGGGGACAGTTTTCACCCCTCCACTTT. It is translated as CASSWGQFSPLHF.

This sequence joins TRBV7-8 and TRBJ2-7; D perhaps matches TRBD1 (5 bases). This CDR3 is 13 amino acids long. The germline V gene encodes CDR1 SGHVS and CDR2 FQNEAQ. The V end lost 5 bases, the J end lost 3 bases, and 11 bases lay between the germline ends. CDR3 residues: CASSLSRGYEQYF. CDR3 DNA sequence: TGTGCCAGCAGCCTATCAAGGGGCTACGAGCAGTACTTC. The full variable domain, completed using reference TRBV7-8 and TRBJ2-7, is GAGVSQSPRYKVAKRGQDVALRCDPISGHVSLFWYQQALGQGPEFLTYFQNEAQLDKSGLPSDRFFAERPEGSVSTLKIQRTQQEDSAVYLCASSLSRGYEQYFGPGTRLTVT.

The count of this clone is one. The V gene is TRBV6-2 or TRBV6-3, the J gene TRBJ2-5; 10 bases line up with TRBD2. Germline V CDR1 and CDR2: MNHEY, SVGEGT. The CDR3 is 15 residues long. Trimming cost V 4 bases and J 7 bases; bases outside gene matches: 9. CDR3 amino acids: CASSSRSGGESTQYF. CDR3 sequence (DNA): TGTGCCAGCAGTTCGCGAAGCGGGGGGGAGTCGACCCAGTACTTC.

V is TRBV20-1 and J is TRBJ1-4; a weak D match, TRBD1 (6 bases). This CDR3 region has 14 residues. The germline CDR1 and CDR2 sequences are DFQATT and SNEGSKA (reference sequence). V lost 3 bases, J lost 8 bases, and 16 bases lay in between. CDR3 in amino acids: CSASITGTGEKLFF. CDR3 DNA sequence: TGCAGTGCTAGTATCACAGGGACGGGCGAAAAACTGTTTTTT.